The rows below give T cell receptor beta chains drawn from one sample of a study of blood T cell repertoires in COVID-19. Repertoires were generated with immunoSEQ multiplex PCR, while TCRdb's copy carries only in-frame clones and drops some. Of more than 150,000 clones listed, approximately 83% are singletons. Sample: peripheral blood. Every receptor here comes from a woman aged 55 to 70 with acute or convalescent COVID-19. Both conserved end residues are part of each CDR3. D genes are given only for firm matches. The size entry is marked missing in some rows and otherwise reads once, few, many or a size class.

TRBV29-1	TRBJ2-7	NA	NA	10	CSVWRGEQYF	TGCAGCGTCTGGCGCGGCGAGCAGTACTTC
TRBV5-6	TRBJ2-5	NA	NA	13	CASSRAGGETQYF	TGTGCCAGCAGCAGAGCAGGGGGGGAGACCCAGTACTTC
TRBV2	TRBJ1-5	NA	NA	16	CASSVQPAWGNQPQHF	TGTGCCAGCAGTGTACAGCCGGCCTGGGGCAATCAGCCCCAGCATTTT
TRBV6-6	TRBJ1-1	NA	NA	14	CASTGEGVLSEAFF	TGTGCCAGCACCGGGGAGGGGGTTCTGTCTGAAGCTTTCTTT
TRBV19	TRBJ1-5	NA	NA	16	CASTSLIPGNNQPQHF	TGTGCCAGTACCTCGCTTATCCCAGGGAACAATCAGCCCCAGCATTTT
TRBV2	TRBJ1-1	NA	NA	14	CASSEQGFNTEAFF	TGTGCCAGCAGCGAACAGGGATTTAACACTGAAGCTTTCTTT
TRBV27	TRBJ2-3	TRBD2	NA	18	CASSLTSGGRGLTDTQYF	TGTGCCAGCAGTTTAACTAGCGGGGGGCGGGGGCTCACAGATACGCAGTATTTT
TRBV28	TRBJ1-4	NA	NA	13	CASSLAGNEKLFF	TGTGCCAGCAGTTTGGCAGGGAATGAAAAACTGTTTTTT
TRBV2	TRBJ2-3	NA	NA	14	CASSDRDLTDTQYF	TGTGCCAGCAGTGACAGGGATCTCACAGATACGCAGTATTTT
TRBV19	TRBJ2-7	TRBD1	NA	13	CASSGDRSYEQYF	TGTGCCAGTAGTGGGGACAGGTCCTACGAGCAGTACTTC
TRBV24-1	TRBJ2-2	NA	NA	16	CATSVTPGANTGELFF	TGTGCCACCAGTGTAACCCCGGGGGCGAACACCGGGGAGCTGTTTTTT
TRBV19	TRBJ1-5	NA	once	16	CASIAAGTAGVLPQHF	TGTGCCAGTATCGCGGCAGGGACGGCGGGGGTACTGCCCCAGCATTTT
TRBV29-1	TRBJ1-1	NA	once	10	CSAGQYEAFF	TGCAGCGCTGGACAGTATGAAGCTTTCTTT
TRBV29-1	TRBJ2-7	TRBD1	once	14	CSVVRDRGSYEQYF	TGCAGCGTAGTTCGGGACAGGGGGTCCTACGAGCAGTACTTC
TRBV28	TRBJ1-6	NA	NA	12	CASGREGSPLHF	TGTGCCAGCGGCAGGGAGGGATCACCCCTCCACTTT
TRBV11-2	TRBJ1-5	NA	NA	12	CASSDQYQPQHF	TGTGCCAGCAGCGATCAGTATCAGCCCCAGCATTTT
TRBV4-3	TRBJ2-3	NA	few	16	CASSQAGTLGTDTQYF	TGCGCCAGCAGCCAAGCCGGGACATTGGGCACAGATACGCAGTATTTT
TRBV9	TRBJ2-5	NA	NA	14	CASSSRRGQETQYF	TGTGCCAGCAGCTCCCGACGGGGTCAAGAGACCCAGTACTTC
TRBV29-1	TRBJ1-2	TRBD1	NA	14	CSVATGTGSYGYTF	TGCAGCGTTGCCACCGGGACAGGGAGCTATGGCTACACCTTC
TRBV5-4	TRBJ1-6	TRBD1	once	15	CASSLRDRFNSPLHF	TGTGCCAGCAGCTTGAGGGACAGATTTAATTCACCCCTCCACTTT
TRBV5-8	TRBJ1-5	NA	NA	16	CASSPTAGWSNQPQHF	TGTGCCAGCAGCCCGACGGCGGGATGGAGCAATCAGCCCCAGCATTTT
TRBV5-1	TRBJ2-1	TRBD2	NA	17	CASSSTPRTSGYNEQFF	TGCGCCAGCAGCTCAACCCCCCGGACTAGCGGGTACAATGAGCAGTTCTTC
TRBV4-1	TRBJ1-2	NA	NA	15	CASSQDLEFNYGYTF	TGCGCCAGCAGCCAAGATCTAGAATTTAACTATGGCTACACCTTC
TRBV28	TRBJ2-1	TRBD2	NA	14	CASSSGTSSHEQFF	TGTGCCAGCAGTTCCGGGACTAGTTCGCATGAGCAGTTCTTC
TRBV18	TRBJ1-5	NA	once	13	CASSPGGDQPQHF	TGTGCCAGCTCACCGGGAGGGGACCAGCCCCAGCATTTT
TRBV6-5	TRBJ1-1	TRBD1	once	15	CASSYTRQGNTEAFF	TGTGCCAGCAGTTATACTCGACAGGGGAACACTGAAGCTTTCTTT
TRBV7-3	TRBJ2-1	TRBD2	NA	15	CASSLLGTSTNEQFF	TGTGCCAGCAGCTTACTCGGGACTAGTACTAACGAGCAGTTCTTC
TRBV6-5	TRBJ1-1	NA	few	15	CASSYVRRANTEAFF	TGTGCCAGCAGTTACGTCAGGCGGGCGAACACTGAAGCTTTCTTT
TRBV5-1	TRBJ1-6	NA	NA	14	CASSLDSSASPLHF	TGCGCCAGCAGCTTGGACAGTTCGGCATCACCCCTCCACTTT
TRBV28	TRBJ1-1	TRBD1	NA	15	CASEENTGGGTEAFF	TGTGCCAGCGAGGAGAACACAGGGGGCGGCACTGAAGCTTTCTTT
TRBV19	TRBJ1-1	NA	NA	17	CASSVSFKRTVNTEAFF	TGTGCCAGTAGTGTCTCCTTCAAAAGGACAGTGAACACTGAAGCTTTCTTT
TRBV19	TRBJ2-6	TRBD1	once	16	CASSIVTGTGANVLTF	TGTGCCAGTAGTATAGTGACAGGGACTGGGGCCAACGTCCTGACTTTC
TRBV19	TRBJ1-2	NA	NA	12	CASSPVNYGYTF	TGTGCCAGTAGTCCAGTTAACTATGGCTACACCTTC
TRBV13	TRBJ2-5	NA	NA	16	CASSPILRQGTETQYF	TGTGCCAGCAGCCCTATTCTTCGTCAGGGGACAGAGACCCAGTACTTC
TRBV5-4	TRBJ1-3	TRBD1	NA	16	CASSLQGARAGNTIYF	TGTGCCAGCAGCTTACAGGGGGCCCGGGCTGGAAACACCATATATTTT
TRBV7-2	TRBJ1-6	TRBD1	NA	15	CASSPRDRGNSPLHF	TGTGCCAGCAGCCCCCGGGACAGGGGAAATTCACCCCTCCACTTT
TRBV27	TRBJ1-3	NA	NA	13	CASSFQFGNTIYF	TGTGCCAGCAGTTTCCAGTTCGGAAACACCATATATTTT
TRBV18	TRBJ2-7	NA	NA	14	CASCSAGEYSEQYF	TGTGCCAGCTGTTCCGCAGGGGAGTATAGCGAGCAGTACTTC
TRBV15	TRBJ1-4	NA	NA	15	CATSSLGRENEKLFF	TGTGCCACCAGCTCTTTGGGGAGAGAGAATGAAAAACTGTTTTTT
TRBV4-3	TRBJ1-4	NA	NA	15	CASSHSDRDNEKLFF	TGCGCCAGCAGCCATTCCGACAGAGATAATGAAAAACTGTTTTTT
TRBV30	TRBJ2-7	TRBD1	NA	12	CASSTGEYEQYF	TGTGCCTCTTCGACAGGGGAATACGAGCAGTACTTC
TRBV6-5	TRBJ1-2	NA	NA	15	CASSPGTWSNYGYTF	TGTGCCAGCAGTCCTGGAACGTGGAGTAACTATGGCTACACCTTC
TRBV3-1/TRBV3-2	TRBJ1-2	NA	NA	14	CASSEGAGGYGYTF	TGTGCCAGCAGCGAAGGGGCGGGTGGCTATGGCTACACCTTC
TRBV7-2	TRBJ1-4	NA	NA	17	CASSLGYTLSTNEKLFF	TGTGCCAGCAGCTTAGGGTACACCCTTTCAACTAATGAAAAACTGTTTTTT
TRBV18	TRBJ1-2	TRBD1	NA	13	CASSQGQGNGYTF	TGTGCCAGCTCCCAGGGACAGGGGAATGGCTACACCTTC
TRBV7-8	TRBJ1-5	NA	NA	16	CASSPLVRASNQPQHF	TGTGCCAGCAGCCCATTAGTCAGGGCTAGCAATCAGCCCCAGCATTTT
TRBV5-1	TRBJ2-7	NA	NA	11	CASRGGYEQYF	TGCGCCAGCAGGGGCGGGTACGAGCAGTACTTC
TRBV5-1	TRBJ1-2	TRBD1	NA	16	CASSLGLQGAVYGYTF	TGCGCCAGCAGCTTGGGGCTACAGGGGGCAGTCTATGGCTACACCTTC